This T cell receptor (beta chain) was recovered during a study of T cells in tumors after PD-1 blockade. Sequencing used immunoSEQ multiplex PCR; TCRdb keeps in-frame clones, though not all of them. The repertoire holds 50,000 to 75,000 clones, with around 74% as singletons. The TCR sequence derives from a human donor with basal cell carcinoma. Sequences were derived from PBMCs, sampled after anti-PD-1 treatment.

CDR3 in amino acids: CASRRRLGQGSNNGYTF. CDR3 DNA: TGTGCCAGCAGACGACGCCTGGGACAGGGGTCGAATAATGGCTACACCTTC. The gene calls are TRBV7-2 and TRBJ1-2; 10 bases line up with TRBD1. The V segment lost 6 bases and the J segment 6 bases; nucleotides outside the gene matches: 16. The CDR3 covers 17 residues. Per germline, CDR1 SGHTA and CDR2 FQGNSA. Full variable domain (outside the CDR3, taken from reference TRBV7-2 and TRBJ1-2): GAGVSQSPSNKVTEKGKDVELRCDPISGHTALYWYRQSLGQGLEFLIYFQGNSAPDKSGLPSDRFSAERTGGSVSTLTIQRTQQEDSAVYLCASRRRLGQGSNNGYTFGSGTRLTVV.